This note documents a single T cell receptor beta chain sequence. This sample was taken from a study of blood T cell repertoires in COVID-19. In the study overall: Some COVID-19 samples were acute and others convalescent; all came from the United States, Italy and Spain.

Generated by immunoSEQ multiplex PCR, the TCRdb table keeps only in-frame clones and is missing some. The data show 140,000 to 150,000 clones, more than 70% seen once. This CDR3 region has 16 residues. The germline gives CDR1 SGHRS, CDR2 YFSETQ. The V gene end was trimmed by 0 bases and the J gene end by 1 base; junction bases not matched to a gene: 4. The source material was peripheral blood. This chain joins TRBV5-1 and TRBJ2-1; 7 positions match TRBD2. This sequence originates from a human donor in a cohort sampled during active COVID-19. CDR3 coding DNA: TGCGCCAGCAGCTTGGTGGGAGGGCCGTCCTACAATGAGCAGTTCTTC. Translated: CASSLVGGPSYNEQFF. Full variable domain (missing parts from reference TRBV5-1 and TRBJ2-1): KAGVTQTPRYLIKTRGQQVTLSCSPISGHRSVSWYQQTPGQGLQFLFEYFSETQRNKGNFPGRFSGRQFSNSRSEMNVSTLELGDSALYLCASSLVGGPSYNEQFFGPGTRLTVL.